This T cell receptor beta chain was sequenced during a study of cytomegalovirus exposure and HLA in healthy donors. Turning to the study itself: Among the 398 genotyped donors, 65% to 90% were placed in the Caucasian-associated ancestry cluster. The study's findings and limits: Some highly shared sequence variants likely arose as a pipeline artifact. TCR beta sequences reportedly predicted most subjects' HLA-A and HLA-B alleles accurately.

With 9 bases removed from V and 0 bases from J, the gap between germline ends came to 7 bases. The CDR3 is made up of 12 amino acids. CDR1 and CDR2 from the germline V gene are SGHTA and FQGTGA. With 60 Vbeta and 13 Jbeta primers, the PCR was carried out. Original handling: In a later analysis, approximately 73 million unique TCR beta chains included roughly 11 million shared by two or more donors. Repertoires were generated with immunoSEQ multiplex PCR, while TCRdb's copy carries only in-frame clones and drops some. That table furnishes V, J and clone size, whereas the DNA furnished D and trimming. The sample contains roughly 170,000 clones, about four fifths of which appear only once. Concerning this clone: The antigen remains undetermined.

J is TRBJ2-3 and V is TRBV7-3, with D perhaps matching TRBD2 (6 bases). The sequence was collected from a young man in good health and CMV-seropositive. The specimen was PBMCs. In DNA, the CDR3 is TGTGCCAGTGGGACTAGCACAGATACGCAGTATTTT. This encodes CASGTSTDTQYF.